The source of this T cell receptor beta chain is a study of T cell responses to AZD1222 COVID-19 vaccine. Across the whole study: Both about-4-week and about-12-week second-dose recipients were combined.

CDR1 is LGHDT and CDR2 is YNNKEL in the germline V gene (reference sequence). Trimming removed 3 bases from V and 5 bases from J, with 10 bases in between. The CDR3 runs to 13 residues. Study observations and caveats: The reported proportion of spike-specific TCRs targeting unmutated variant regions was nearly half.

Sequencing was performed with immunoSEQ multiplex PCR; in TCRdb, only in-frame clones are kept and a portion is missing. The repertoire has around 150,000 clones, around nine tenths of them found once; the top ten carry about 3%. Of note for this clone: Antigen: not known.

The sequence was collected from an adult in good health. V is TRBV3-1 (or the pseudogene TRBV3-2) and J is TRBJ1-2; unclear D gene. The sample was peripheral blood, taken on day 0 of AZD1222 vaccination. CDR3 loop: CASSHVGGYGYTF. DNA of the CDR3: TGTGCCAGCAGCCATGTCGGTGGGTATGGCTACACCTTC.